Included here is one TCR beta chain sequence, with context. The source of the sample is a study of blood T cell repertoires in COVID-19. V lost 5 bases and J lost 7, with 9 bases in between. Germline values: CDR1 MGHDK, CDR2 SYGVNS. This CDR3 has 11 residues. Profiling relied on immunoSEQ multiplex PCR, and the TCRdb table lists in-frame clones only, not all of them. In the table there are approximately 230,000 clones, 85% to 90% of which are singletons. This chain connects TRBV25-1 to TRBJ2-7; tentatively, D is TRBD1 (5 bases). This sequence originates from a woman in her 30s who had recovered from COVID-19. Sample: PBMCs or T cells enriched from blood (not recorded which). CDR3 region: CASSFQGEQYF. As DNA, the CDR3 is TGTGCCAGCAGTTTCCAGGGTGAGCAGTACTTC.